A selection of T cell receptor beta chains follows, all from one sample in a study of T cells after yellow fever vaccination. In TCRdb, the 5' RACE reads were re-called with MiXCR into one record per CDR3 protein. The table lists hundreds of thousands of distinct CDR3 sequences, roughly 5% of them singletons. This material consisted of CD4+ T cells sorted from PBMCs, taken on the day of the yellow fever booster vaccination. These receptors were collected from a man between 18 and 29 years old who received the YFV17D yellow fever vaccine. Both conserved end residues are part of each CDR3. The D gene is left open where the match is weak. Not all rows give a size; the values are once, few, many and, for expanded clones, a class.

clone_size: many; d_call: TRBD1; v_call: TRBV7-2; j_call: TRBJ1-5; cdr3_nt: TGTGCCAGCAGCTTAGCATCAGGGGGCGGACAGCCCCAGCATTTT; cdr3_aa: CASSLASGGGQPQHF
clone_size: many; d_call: -; v_call: TRBV20-1; j_call: TRBJ2-7; cdr3_nt: TGCAGTGCTCCCCCCCGGCGAGCCTCGACCTACGAGCAGTACTTC; cdr3_aa: CSAPPRRASTYEQYF
clone_size: many; d_call: TRBD2; v_call: TRBV7-2; j_call: TRBJ2-2; cdr3_nt: TGTGCCAGCAGCTGGGGCGGGGGGCTGTACACCGGGGAGCTGTTTTTT; cdr3_aa: CASSWGGGLYTGELFF
clone_size: many; d_call: -; v_call: TRBV10-3; j_call: TRBJ2-3; cdr3_nt: TGTGCCATCAGTGAGTCCCGGGACATGTACACAGATACGCAGTATTTT; cdr3_aa: CAISESRDMYTDTQYF
clone_size: few; d_call: -; v_call: TRBV6-5; j_call: TRBJ1-5; cdr3_nt: TGTGCCAGCAGTTACGCCAGGGAGTATCAGCCCCAGCATTTT; cdr3_aa: CASSYAREYQPQHF
clone_size: few; d_call: TRBD2; v_call: TRBV20-1; j_call: TRBJ2-5; cdr3_nt: TGCAGTGCTATACGGGGGGGGGAGACCCAGTACTTC; cdr3_aa: CSAIRGGETQYF
clone_size: many; d_call: TRBD1; v_call: TRBV6-5; j_call: TRBJ2-2; cdr3_nt: TGTGCCAGCAGTTGGACAGGTGTGATCGGGGAGCTGTTTTTT; cdr3_aa: CASSWTGVIGELFF
clone_size: few; d_call: -; v_call: TRBV27; j_call: TRBJ1-6; cdr3_nt: TGTGCCAGCAGTCACCGGACCAGATCAGACTCTCGTTCACCCCTCCACTTT; cdr3_aa: CASSHRTRSDSRSPLHF
clone_size: many; d_call: TRBD1; v_call: TRBV7-2; j_call: TRBJ1-2; cdr3_nt: TGTGCCAGCAGCTTCGACAGGGTCGATGGCTACACCTTC; cdr3_aa: CASSFDRVDGYTF
clone_size: few; d_call: -; v_call: TRBV20-1; j_call: TRBJ2-7; cdr3_nt: TGCAGTGCTAGAGATTGGCCAGTCTACGAGCAGTACTTC; cdr3_aa: CSARDWPVYEQYF
clone_size: many; d_call: -; v_call: TRBV12-3/TRBV12-4; j_call: TRBJ2-3; cdr3_nt: TGTGCCAGCAGAAGTCCGGGCTTCGGTACGCAGTATTTT; cdr3_aa: CASRSPGFGTQYF
clone_size: many; d_call: -; v_call: TRBV7-2; j_call: TRBJ2-3; cdr3_nt: TGTGCCAGCAGCCGAAGCGTAAGCACAGATACGCAGTATTTT; cdr3_aa: CASSRSVSTDTQYF
clone_size: few; d_call: -; v_call: TRBV3-1; j_call: TRBJ2-3; cdr3_nt: TGTGCCAGCAGCCAAGTCCGGGGTTACACAGATACGCAGTATTTT; cdr3_aa: CASSQVRGYTDTQYF
clone_size: many; d_call: -; v_call: TRBV3-1; j_call: TRBJ2-2; cdr3_nt: TGTGCCAGCAGCCAACTGAACACCGGGGAGCTGTTTTTT; cdr3_aa: CASSQLNTGELFF
clone_size: -; d_call: TRBD1; v_call: TRBV6-5; j_call: TRBJ1-4; cdr3_nt: TGTGCCAGCAGCCACGGTGACAGGGATAATGAAAAACTGTTTTTT; cdr3_aa: CASSHGDRDNEKLFF
clone_size: -; d_call: -; v_call: TRBV5-1; j_call: TRBJ2-3; cdr3_nt: TGCGCCAGCAGCACAGTCACAGGCGCAGATACGCAGTATTTT; cdr3_aa: CASSTVTGADTQYF
clone_size: -; d_call: -; v_call: TRBV4-2; j_call: TRBJ2-3; cdr3_nt: TGTGCCAGCAGCCAAGCGTTCGGGGCCCTTAGCACAGATACGCAGTATTTT; cdr3_aa: CASSQAFGALSTDTQYF
clone_size: -; d_call: TRBD1; v_call: TRBV30; j_call: TRBJ2-7; cdr3_nt: TGTGCCTGGAGTGTATGGACAGGGGAACCCTACGAGCAGTACTTC; cdr3_aa: CAWSVWTGEPYEQYF
clone_size: -; d_call: -; v_call: TRBV28; j_call: TRBJ2-3; cdr3_nt: TGTGCCAGCAGTGTTAGCCCGCACACAGATACGCAGTATTTT; cdr3_aa: CASSVSPHTDTQYF
clone_size: -; d_call: -; v_call: TRBV20-1; j_call: TRBJ1-2; cdr3_nt: TGCAGTGCTGCGGACGGGAACTATGGCTACACCTTC; cdr3_aa: CSAADGNYGYTF
clone_size: few; d_call: -; v_call: TRBV7-9; j_call: TRBJ1-2; cdr3_nt: TGTGCCAGCAGCTTAGCCAGGGCTGACGGCTACACCTTC; cdr3_aa: CASSLARADGYTF
clone_size: few; d_call: TRBD1; v_call: TRBV6-5; j_call: TRBJ2-3; cdr3_nt: TGTGCCAGCAGTGACAGGGGGCTTGGCACAGATACGCAGTATTTT; cdr3_aa: CASSDRGLGTDTQYF
clone_size: few; d_call: -; v_call: TRBV12-3/TRBV12-4; j_call: TRBJ2-3; cdr3_nt: TGTGCCAGCAGGCCAGGACCCGTAGGAGATACGCAGTATTTT; cdr3_aa: CASRPGPVGDTQYF
clone_size: few; d_call: -; v_call: TRBV12-3/TRBV12-4; j_call: TRBJ1-1; cdr3_nt: TGTGCCAGCGCCCTTGGGGGGGCGGCTGAAGCTTTCTTT; cdr3_aa: CASALGGAAEAFF
clone_size: few; d_call: -; v_call: TRBV29-1; j_call: TRBJ1-3; cdr3_nt: TGCAGCGTGGCAGGGTCTGGAAACACCAAATATTTT; cdr3_aa: CSVAGSGNTKYF
clone_size: few; d_call: -; v_call: TRBV20-1; j_call: TRBJ1-5; cdr3_nt: TGCAGTGCTAGACAGGATAGCAATCAGCCCCAGCATTTT; cdr3_aa: CSARQDSNQPQHF
clone_size: few; d_call: -; v_call: TRBV12-3/TRBV12-4; j_call: TRBJ2-4; cdr3_nt: TGTGCCAGCAGGGGTCTTGGTGACATTCAGTACTTC; cdr3_aa: CASRGLGDIQYF
clone_size: many; d_call: -; v_call: TRBV5-4; j_call: TRBJ1-1; cdr3_nt: TGTGCCAGCAGCCAGAGCTACCAAAGGGCTTCGGACACTGAAGCTTTCTTT; cdr3_aa: CASSQSYQRASDTEAFF
clone_size: -; d_call: TRBD2; v_call: TRBV3-1; j_call: TRBJ2-3; cdr3_nt: TGTGCCAGCAGCCAAGGTGAGAGCGGGGGCGATACGCAGTATTTT; cdr3_aa: CASSQGESGGDTQYF
clone_size: few; d_call: TRBD2; v_call: TRBV7-2; j_call: TRBJ2-1; cdr3_nt: TGTGCCAGCAGCCCGCGGGGGGGTAGGGACAGAGCCTACAATGAGCAGTTCTTC; cdr3_aa: CASSPRGGRDRAYNEQFF
clone_size: -; d_call: -; v_call: TRBV28; j_call: TRBJ1-1; cdr3_nt: TGTGCCTCTTCCGTCGGGGGGGGAATGAGGACTGAAGCTTTCTTT; cdr3_aa: CASSVGGGMRTEAFF
clone_size: few; d_call: -; v_call: TRBV29-1; j_call: TRBJ1-1; cdr3_nt: TGCAGCGTTGACGAGCTCCTCACTGAAGCTTTCTTT; cdr3_aa: CSVDELLTEAFF
clone_size: many; d_call: -; v_call: TRBV5-1; j_call: TRBJ1-1; cdr3_nt: TGCGCCAGCAGAACCATGCACACGAACACTGAAGCTTTCTTT; cdr3_aa: CASRTMHTNTEAFF
clone_size: -; d_call: TRBD1; v_call: TRBV4-3; j_call: TRBJ2-2; cdr3_nt: TGCGCCAGCAGCTTATTACCCGGGACAGGGGGAACCGGGGAGCTGTTTTTT; cdr3_aa: CASSLLPGTGGTGELFF
clone_size: -; d_call: -; v_call: TRBV28; j_call: TRBJ1-6; cdr3_nt: TGTGCCAGCAGTTTACCCAGGACCAATTCACCCCTCCACTTT; cdr3_aa: CASSLPRTNSPLHF
clone_size: many; d_call: -; v_call: TRBV7-2; j_call: TRBJ1-2; cdr3_nt: TGTGCCAGCAGCTTAGGTCCAGGAACTATCTATGGCTACACCTTC; cdr3_aa: CASSLGPGTIYGYTF
clone_size: -; d_call: TRBD1; v_call: TRBV4-3; j_call: TRBJ1-2; cdr3_nt: TGCGCCAGCAGCCAGGACGGGACAGGGTTTCATGGCTACACCTTC; cdr3_aa: CASSQDGTGFHGYTF
clone_size: many; d_call: TRBD1; v_call: TRBV12-3/TRBV12-4; j_call: TRBJ2-7; cdr3_nt: TGTGCCAGCCAGGACAGGAACTCCTACGAGCAGTACTTC; cdr3_aa: CASQDRNSYEQYF
clone_size: few; d_call: -; v_call: TRBV5-1; j_call: TRBJ2-5; cdr3_nt: TGCGCCAGCAGCAGGAACTGGCCTTTGGAGACCCAGTACTTC; cdr3_aa: CASSRNWPLETQYF
clone_size: many; d_call: -; v_call: TRBV6-2/TRBV6-3; j_call: TRBJ2-3; cdr3_nt: TGTGCCAGCAAAGACCCGCTTTGGGCTACAGATACGCAGTATTTT; cdr3_aa: CASKDPLWATDTQYF
clone_size: many; d_call: TRBD2; v_call: TRBV18; j_call: TRBJ2-2; cdr3_nt: TGTGCCAGCTCCCCAGTTATCGGGACTACGAAACAAGGCACCGGGGAGCTGTTTTTT; cdr3_aa: CASSPVIGTTKQGTGELFF
clone_size: many; d_call: -; v_call: TRBV7-2; j_call: TRBJ2-3; cdr3_nt: TGTGCCAGCCTAAGGGGGGTAGGCACAGATACGCAGTATTTT; cdr3_aa: CASLRGVGTDTQYF
clone_size: few; d_call: -; v_call: TRBV2; j_call: TRBJ1-2; cdr3_nt: TGTGCCAGCCAGACCGAAGGCTATGGCTACACCTTC; cdr3_aa: CASQTEGYGYTF
clone_size: many; d_call: -; v_call: TRBV29-1; j_call: TRBJ1-4; cdr3_nt: TGCAGCGTTGGTCGGGGGGCTGGAGAAAAACTGTTTTTT; cdr3_aa: CSVGRGAGEKLFF
clone_size: -; d_call: TRBD1; v_call: TRBV6-5; j_call: TRBJ2-3; cdr3_nt: TGTGCCAGCAGTTACTCGACAGGGGGGGCCACAGATACGCAGTATTTT; cdr3_aa: CASSYSTGGATDTQYF
clone_size: few; d_call: -; v_call: TRBV20-1; j_call: TRBJ1-2; cdr3_nt: TGCAGTGCTAGAGTGGAACCAGGCCCGCGGGGCTACACCTTC; cdr3_aa: CSARVEPGPRGYTF
clone_size: many; d_call: -; v_call: TRBV6-6; j_call: TRBJ2-2; cdr3_nt: TGTGCCAGCAGCCCGTGGCCCACCGGGGAGCTGTTTTTT; cdr3_aa: CASSPWPTGELFF
clone_size: -; d_call: -; v_call: TRBV5-6; j_call: TRBJ2-3; cdr3_nt: TGTGCCAGCAGCCGCGGCCTTACGCAGTATTTT; cdr3_aa: CASSRGLTQYF
clone_size: once; d_call: -; v_call: TRBV4-1; j_call: TRBJ1-5; cdr3_nt: TGCGCCAGCAGCCAAGAGTTGGTGGCTCAGCCCCAGCATTTT; cdr3_aa: CASSQELVAQPQHF
clone_size: many; d_call: TRBD2; v_call: TRBV7-9; j_call: TRBJ2-5; cdr3_nt: TGTGCCAGCAGCTTAATCCCTAGCGGGGGAGGTGAGACCCAGTACTTC; cdr3_aa: CASSLIPSGGGETQYF
clone_size: many; d_call: -; v_call: TRBV4-1; j_call: TRBJ1-5; cdr3_nt: TGCGCCAGCAGCCAAGAAGGGCAGAACAATCAGCCCCAGCATTTT; cdr3_aa: CASSQEGQNNQPQHF
clone_size: few; d_call: -; v_call: TRBV4-2; j_call: TRBJ1-2; cdr3_nt: TGTGCCAGCAGCCCTAACACGGATCTGGGCTACACCTTC; cdr3_aa: CASSPNTDLGYTF
clone_size: many; d_call: TRBD2; v_call: TRBV20-1; j_call: TRBJ2-3; cdr3_nt: TGCAGTGCTAGAGATCTTGGGAGGGCGCGTGCTAGCACAGATACGCAGTATTTT; cdr3_aa: CSARDLGRARASTDTQYF
clone_size: many; d_call: TRBD1; v_call: TRBV9; j_call: TRBJ1-6; cdr3_nt: TGTGCCAGCAGCGGAACCGGAGGACAGGCGAATTCACCCCTCCACTTT; cdr3_aa: CASSGTGGQANSPLHF
clone_size: -; d_call: TRBD2; v_call: TRBV2; j_call: TRBJ2-3; cdr3_nt: TGTGCCAGCAACAGCGGGGTCACAGATACGCAGTATTTT; cdr3_aa: CASNSGVTDTQYF
clone_size: few; d_call: -; v_call: TRBV10-3; j_call: TRBJ1-1; cdr3_nt: TGTGCCATCAGGGGCCTTACTGAAGCTTTCTTT; cdr3_aa: CAIRGLTEAFF